This T cell receptor (beta chain) originates from a study of beta chain features in type 1 diabetes. Expressed TCRB transcripts got sequenced, as all isolated RNA was reverse transcribed. Assay: immunoSEQ multiplex PCR; the TCRdb copy retains only in-frame clones and omits some. The table lists some 400,000 clones, roughly 16% of them singletons. The CDR3 contains 16 residues. Germline V gene lookup returns CDR1 SGDLS and CDR2 YYNGEE. V gave up 0 bases and J gave up 8 bases; unmatched junction bases: 11. In its sample, this clone was seen a few times. CD45RO/CCR7/CD25/CD127/CD95/CD27 separated CD4+ naive, central memory, regulatory and stem cell-like memory cells by sorting.

This clonotype was obtained from a woman aged 18-35 years in good health. The sample taken for sequencing was naive CD4+ T cells from blood. The chain has TRBV9 and TRBJ2-1, with TRBD2 matching over 7 bases. Here the CDR3 reads CASSVVGGGRWDEQFF. In nucleotides, the CDR3 is TGTGCCAGCAGCGTAGTTGGGGGGGGTAGATGGGATGAGCAGTTCTTC.